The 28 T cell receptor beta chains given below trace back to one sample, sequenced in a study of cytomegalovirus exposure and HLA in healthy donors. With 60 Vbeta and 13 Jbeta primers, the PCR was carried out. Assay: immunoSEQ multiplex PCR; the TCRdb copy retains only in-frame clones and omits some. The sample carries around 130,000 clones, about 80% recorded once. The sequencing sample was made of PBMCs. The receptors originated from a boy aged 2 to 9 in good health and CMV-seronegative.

The CDR3 DNA reads TGTGCCAGCAGCGGGGGACAGCCAGACACTGAAGCTTTCTTT. Amino acids: CASSGGQPDTEAFF. The chain links TRBV9 to TRBJ1-1; TRBD1 agrees at 7 bases. The CDR3 consists of 14 residues. V lost 3 bases, J lost 3 bases, and 5 bases stayed unmatched. Germline-derived CDR1 and CDR2 are SGDLS and YYNGEE.

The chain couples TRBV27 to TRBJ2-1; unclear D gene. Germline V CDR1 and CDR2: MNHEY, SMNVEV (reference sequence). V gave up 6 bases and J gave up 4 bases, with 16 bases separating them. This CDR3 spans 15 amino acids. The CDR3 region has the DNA TGTGCCAGCAGGCACCATATGGGCCTTTACAATGAGCAGTTCTTC. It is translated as CASRHHMGLYNEQFF.

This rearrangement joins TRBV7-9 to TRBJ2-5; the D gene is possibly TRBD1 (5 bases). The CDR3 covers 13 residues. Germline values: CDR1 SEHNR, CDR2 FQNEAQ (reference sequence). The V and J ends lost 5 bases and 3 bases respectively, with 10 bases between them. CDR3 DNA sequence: TGTGCCAGCAGCCCGGACACCGAAGAGACCCAGTACTTC. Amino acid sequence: CASSPDTEETQYF.

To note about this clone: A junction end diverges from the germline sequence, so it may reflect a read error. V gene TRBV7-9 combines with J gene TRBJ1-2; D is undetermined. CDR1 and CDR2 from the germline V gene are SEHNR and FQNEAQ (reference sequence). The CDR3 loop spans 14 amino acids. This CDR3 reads CSSSLVESGYGYTF. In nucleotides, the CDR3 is TGTTCCAGCAGCTTAGTCGAGTCCGGCTATGGCTACACCTTC. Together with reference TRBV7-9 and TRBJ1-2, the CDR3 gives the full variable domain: DTGVSQNPRHKITKRGQNVTFRCDPISEHNRLYWYRQTLGQGPEFLTYFQNEAQLEKSRLLSDRFSAERPKGSFSTLEIQRTEQGDSAMYLCSSSLVESGYGYTFGSGTRLTVV.

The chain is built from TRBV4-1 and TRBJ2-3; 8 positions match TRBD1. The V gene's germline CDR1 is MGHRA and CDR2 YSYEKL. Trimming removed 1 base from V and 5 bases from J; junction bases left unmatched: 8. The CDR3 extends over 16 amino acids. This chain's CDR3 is CASSQVIGQGQDTQYF. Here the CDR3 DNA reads TGCGCCAGCAGCCAAGTGATAGGACAGGGACAAGATACGCAGTATTTT.

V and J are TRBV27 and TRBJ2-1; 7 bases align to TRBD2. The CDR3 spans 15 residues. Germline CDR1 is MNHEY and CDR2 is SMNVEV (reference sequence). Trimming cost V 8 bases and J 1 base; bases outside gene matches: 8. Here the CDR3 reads CASGEAGISYNEQFF. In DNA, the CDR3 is TGTGCCAGCGGGGAAGCGGGAATTTCCTACAATGAGCAGTTCTTC.

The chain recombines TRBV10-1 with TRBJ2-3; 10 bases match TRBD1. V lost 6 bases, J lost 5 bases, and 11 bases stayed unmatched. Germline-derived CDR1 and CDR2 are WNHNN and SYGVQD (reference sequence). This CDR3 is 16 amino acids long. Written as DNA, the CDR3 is TGCGCCAGCAGGGCCAGACAGGGGGCGGCGGGAGATACGCAGTATTTT. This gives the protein CASRARQGAAGDTQYF.

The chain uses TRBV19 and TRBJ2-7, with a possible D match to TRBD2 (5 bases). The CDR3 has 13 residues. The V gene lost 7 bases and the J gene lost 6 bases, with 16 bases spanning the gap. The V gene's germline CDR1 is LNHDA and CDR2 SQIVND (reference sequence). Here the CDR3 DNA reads TGTGCCAGTACCTGCGTGAGGGAACGCGAGCAGTACGTC. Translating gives CASTCVREREQYV.

CDR3 residues: CAISAGGTNEKLFF. CDR3 DNA: TGTGCCATCAGTGCCGGGGGGACTAATGAAAAACTGTTTTTT. The chain is built from TRBV10-3 and TRBJ1-4; tentative D call: TRBD1 (5 bases). The CDR3 extends over 14 amino acids. The V end lost 4 bases, the J end lost 2 bases, and 8 bases lay between the germline ends. CDR1 is ENHRY, CDR2 SYGVKD, per germline.

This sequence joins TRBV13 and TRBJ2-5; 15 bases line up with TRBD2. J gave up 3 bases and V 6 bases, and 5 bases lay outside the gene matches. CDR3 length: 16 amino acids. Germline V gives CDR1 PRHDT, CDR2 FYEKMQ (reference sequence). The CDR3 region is CASRRTSGGAEETQYF. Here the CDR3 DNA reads TGTGCCAGCAGGAGGACTAGCGGGGGGGCCGAAGAGACCCAGTACTTC.

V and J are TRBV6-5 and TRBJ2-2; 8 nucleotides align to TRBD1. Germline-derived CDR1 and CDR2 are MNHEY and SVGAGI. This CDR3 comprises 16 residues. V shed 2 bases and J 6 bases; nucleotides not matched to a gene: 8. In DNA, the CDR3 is TGTGCCAGCAGTTACCCCAGGGGGCTGTCGTCCGGGGAGCTGTTTTTT. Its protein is CASSYPRGLSSGELFF.

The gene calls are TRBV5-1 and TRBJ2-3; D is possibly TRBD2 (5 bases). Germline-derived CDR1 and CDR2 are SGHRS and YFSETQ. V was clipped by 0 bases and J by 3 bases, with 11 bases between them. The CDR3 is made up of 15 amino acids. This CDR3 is CASSLVGERTDTQYF. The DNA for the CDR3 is TGCGCCAGCAGCTTGGTGGGAGAGAGAACAGATACGCAGTATTTT.

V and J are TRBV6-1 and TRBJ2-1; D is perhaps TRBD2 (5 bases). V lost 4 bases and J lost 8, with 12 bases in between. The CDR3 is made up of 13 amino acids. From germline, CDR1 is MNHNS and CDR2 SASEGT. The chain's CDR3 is CASSGRPLDEQFF. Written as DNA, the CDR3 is TGTGCCAGCAGTGGACGACCACTAGATGAGCAGTTCTTC.

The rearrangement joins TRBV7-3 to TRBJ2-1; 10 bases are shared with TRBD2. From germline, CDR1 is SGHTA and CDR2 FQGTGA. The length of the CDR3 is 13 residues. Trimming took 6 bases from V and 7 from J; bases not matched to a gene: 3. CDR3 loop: CASSASGGNEQFF. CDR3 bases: TGTGCCAGCAGTGCTAGCGGGGGAAATGAGCAGTTCTTC.

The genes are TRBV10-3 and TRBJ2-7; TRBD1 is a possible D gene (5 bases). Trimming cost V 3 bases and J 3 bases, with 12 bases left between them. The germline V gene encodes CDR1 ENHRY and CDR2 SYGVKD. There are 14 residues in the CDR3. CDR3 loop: CAISDTRGSYEQYV. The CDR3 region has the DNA TGTGCCATCAGTGATACAAGGGGTAGCTACGAGCAGTACGTC.

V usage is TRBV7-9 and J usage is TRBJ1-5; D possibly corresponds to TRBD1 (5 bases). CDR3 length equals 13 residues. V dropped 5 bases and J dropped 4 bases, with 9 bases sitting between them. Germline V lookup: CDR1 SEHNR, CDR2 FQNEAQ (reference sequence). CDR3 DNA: TGTGCCAGCAGCGCATCAGGGAATCAGCCCCAGCATTTT. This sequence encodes CASSASGNQPQHF.

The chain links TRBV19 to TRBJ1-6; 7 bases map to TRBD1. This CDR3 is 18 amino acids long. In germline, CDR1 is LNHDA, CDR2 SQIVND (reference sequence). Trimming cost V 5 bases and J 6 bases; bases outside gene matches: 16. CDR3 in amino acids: CASSRGQANPLGNSPLHF. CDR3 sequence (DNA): TGTGCCAGTAGTCGAGGACAGGCAAACCCATTGGGTAATTCACCCCTCCACTTT.

Here the CDR3 DNA reads TGTGCCAGCAGCGTCCTACAACAGGGGGGTGAAGACACCATATATTTT. Protein: CASSVLQQGGEDTIYF. The rearrangement uses TRBV9 and TRBJ1-3, with TRBD1 identical over 8 bases. From germline, CDR1 is SGDLS and CDR2 YYNGEE. The CDR3 runs 16 residues. The V segment lost 2 bases and the J segment 8 bases; nucleotides outside the gene matches: 12.

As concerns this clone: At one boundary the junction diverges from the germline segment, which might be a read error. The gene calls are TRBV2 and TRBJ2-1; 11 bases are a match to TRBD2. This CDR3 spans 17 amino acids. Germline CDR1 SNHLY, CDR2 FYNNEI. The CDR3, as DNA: TGTGCCAGCAGAGAAGGACTAGCGGGTCCCTCCTACAATGAGCAGTTCTTC. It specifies CASREGLAGPSYNEQFF. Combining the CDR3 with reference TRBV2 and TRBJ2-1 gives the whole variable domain EPEVTQTPSHQVTQMGQEVILRCVPISNHLYFYWYRQILGQKVEFLVSFYNNEISEKSEIFDDQFSVERPDGSNFTLKIRSTKLEDSAMYFCASREGLAGPSYNEQFFGPGTRLTVL.

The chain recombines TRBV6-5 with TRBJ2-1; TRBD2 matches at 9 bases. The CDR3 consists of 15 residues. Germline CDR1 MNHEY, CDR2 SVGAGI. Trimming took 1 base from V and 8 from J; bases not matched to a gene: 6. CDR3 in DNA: TGTGCCAGCAGTTACTTAGCGGGGGATATTCATGAGCAGTTCTTC. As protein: CASSYLAGDIHEQFF.

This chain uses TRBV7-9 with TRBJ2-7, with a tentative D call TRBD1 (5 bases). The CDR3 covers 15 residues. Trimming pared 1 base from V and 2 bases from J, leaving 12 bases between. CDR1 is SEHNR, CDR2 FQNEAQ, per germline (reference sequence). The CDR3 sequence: CASSLESGYAYEQYF. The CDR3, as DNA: TGTGCCAGCAGCTTAGAGTCAGGGTACGCCTACGAGCAGTACTTC.

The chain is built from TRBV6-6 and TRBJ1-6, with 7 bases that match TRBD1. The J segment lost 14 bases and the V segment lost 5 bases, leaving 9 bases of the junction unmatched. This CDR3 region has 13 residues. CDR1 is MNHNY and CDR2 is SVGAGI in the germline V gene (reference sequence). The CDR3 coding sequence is TGTGCCAGCAGTGACAGGGTGCCGGGGACCCTCCACTTT. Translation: CASSDRVPGTLHF.

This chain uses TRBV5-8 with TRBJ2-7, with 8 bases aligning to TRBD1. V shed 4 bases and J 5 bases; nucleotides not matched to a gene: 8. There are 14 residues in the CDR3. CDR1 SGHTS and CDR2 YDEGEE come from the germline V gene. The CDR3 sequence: CASSRTGTGNEQYV. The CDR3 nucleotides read TGTGCCAGCAGCCGGACCGGGACAGGCAACGAGCAGTACGTC.

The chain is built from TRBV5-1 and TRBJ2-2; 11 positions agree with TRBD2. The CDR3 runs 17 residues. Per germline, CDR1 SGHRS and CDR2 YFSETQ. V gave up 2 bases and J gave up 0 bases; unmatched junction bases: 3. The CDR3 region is CASSLLAGDPNTGELFF. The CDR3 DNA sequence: TGCGCCAGCAGCTTACTAGCGGGGGATCCGAACACCGGGGAGCTGTTTTTT.

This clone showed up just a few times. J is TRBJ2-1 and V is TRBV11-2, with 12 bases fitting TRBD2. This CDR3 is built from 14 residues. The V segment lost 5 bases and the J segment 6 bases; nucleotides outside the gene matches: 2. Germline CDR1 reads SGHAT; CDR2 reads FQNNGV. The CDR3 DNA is TGTGCCAGCAGCGCGACTAGCGGGAGCAATGAGCAGTTCTTC. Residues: CASSATSGSNEQFF.

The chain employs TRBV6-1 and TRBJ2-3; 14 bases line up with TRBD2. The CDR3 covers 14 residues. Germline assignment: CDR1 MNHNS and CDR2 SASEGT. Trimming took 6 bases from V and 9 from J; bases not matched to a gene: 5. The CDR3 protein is CASSLGLAGGTQYF. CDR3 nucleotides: TGTGCCAGCAGCCTAGGACTAGCGGGAGGCACGCAGTATTTT.

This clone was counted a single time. CDR3 bases: TGTGCCAGCAGCCCTGGACTAGCGGGGGGGCCGCCCTACAATGAGCAGTTCTTC. The encoded protein is CASSPGLAGGPPYNEQFF. The chain couples TRBV9 to TRBJ2-1; TRBD2 aligns across 15 bases. V lost 4 bases, J lost 2 bases, and 7 bases stayed unmatched. CDR3 length: 18 amino acids. Germline assignment: CDR1 SGDLS and CDR2 YYNGEE.

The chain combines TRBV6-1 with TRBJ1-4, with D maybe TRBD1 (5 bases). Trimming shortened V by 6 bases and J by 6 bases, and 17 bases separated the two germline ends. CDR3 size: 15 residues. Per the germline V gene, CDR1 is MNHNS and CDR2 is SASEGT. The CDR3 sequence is CASRADRDLDEKLFF. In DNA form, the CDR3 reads TGTGCCAGCAGAGCCGACAGAGATCTAGATGAAAAACTGTTTTTT.